Here is one TCR beta chain with its context. Its target is unknown. This record belongs to a study of shared clonotypes between healthy human individuals. General study findings and limits: Sampling covered blood only; tissue repertoires likely differ. Non-shared clonotypes had lower generation probabilities than those shared by all four donors.

There are 14 residues in the CDR3. Germline lookup yields CDR1 MDHEN and CDR2 SYDVKM. After removal of 2 bases from V and 7 bases from J, the junction contained 5 bases not matched to a gene. Cells designated naive CD8 were CD45RO-negative and were positively selected for CCR7, with terminally differentiated effector memory CD45RA+ cells excluded. Per the authors' pipeline: Filtering differed since immunoSEQ provided only junctions, with no quality scores. Only in-frame clones appear in the TCRdb table, and some are missing; sequencing was by immunoSEQ multiplex PCR. For V, J and clone size, that table is used; D and trimming come from the DNA. The table lists 2 million to 2.5 million clones, about 95% of them singletons.

Material for sequencing was naive CD8+ T cells sorted from blood. The sequence came from a man aged 18 to 29 in good health. V gene TRBV28 combines with J gene TRBJ2-1, with TRBD1 matching 7 bases. CDR3 amino acids: CASSLQQGFNEQFF. CDR3 in DNA: TGTGCCAGCAGTTTACAACAGGGGTTTAATGAGCAGTTCTTC.